The rows below give T cell receptor beta chains drawn from one sample of a study of siplizumab effects on memory and regulatory T cells. The assay was immunoSEQ multiplex PCR, and TCRdb's table has in-frame clones only and misses some. Of roughly 13,000 clones listed, almost 50% are singletons. Which antigens these TCRs recognize remains unknown. The sequenced sample was CFSE-low (dividing) CD4+ T cells sorted from an allogeneic mixed lymphocyte reaction. These receptors came from a human donor in good health; the cells came from an allogeneic mixed lymphocyte reaction. The CDR3 runs from the conserved cysteine through the conserved F or W. Each record gives: D gene, J gene, CDR3 length, V gene, clone size, CDR3 protein, CDR3 DNA. The D gene is left open where the match is weak. Clone size is given for some rows only: seen once, a few or many times, or a class if the clone is expanded.

D: TRBD2; J: TRBJ2-1; length: 14; V: TRBV2; size: NA; CDR3: CASSVQGLADEQFF; DNA: TGTGCCAGCAGTGTCCAGGGACTAGCGGATGAGCAGTTCTTC
D: NA; J: TRBJ1-2; length: 11; V: TRBV2; size: few; CDR3: CASRETVGYTF; DNA: TGTGCCAGCAGAGAGACAGTTGGCTACACCTTC
D: NA; J: TRBJ1-6; length: 17; V: TRBV4-2; size: few; CDR3: CASSQDRRERYNSPLHF; DNA: TGTGCCAGCAGCCAAGATCGCAGGGAACGGTATAATTCACCCCTCCACTTT
D: TRBD2; J: TRBJ2-5; length: 13; V: TRBV19; size: NA; CDR3: CASGEGGQETQYF; DNA: TGTGCCAGTGGGGAGGGAGGGCAAGAGACCCAGTACTTC
D: NA; J: TRBJ1-1; length: 12; V: TRBV6-5; size: NA; CDR3: CASSSGNTEAFF; DNA: TGTGCCAGCAGTTCGGGGAACACTGAAGCTTTCTTT
D: NA; J: TRBJ2-2; length: 19; V: TRBV27; size: NA; CDR3: CASSLSGSRGNLNTGELFF; DNA: TGTGCCAGCAGTTTATCGGGGAGCAGGGGTAATTTGAACACCGGGGAGCTGTTTTTT
D: TRBD1; J: TRBJ2-3; length: 16; V: TRBV5-6; size: once; CDR3: CASSLNGQGFTDTQYF; DNA: TGTGCCAGCAGCTTGAACGGACAGGGATTCACAGATACGCAGTATTTT
D: TRBD2; J: TRBJ2-5; length: 17; V: TRBV5-4; size: once; CDR3: CASSLETQGLAGGSQYF; DNA: TGTGCCAGCAGCTTGGAAACCCAAGGACTAGCGGGAGGGTCCCAGTACTTC
D: NA; J: TRBJ2-4; length: 11; V: TRBV11-3; size: NA; CDR3: CASSRVNIQYF; DNA: TGTGCCAGCAGCAGAGTTAACATTCAGTACTTC
D: NA; J: TRBJ1-2; length: 16; V: TRBV18; size: NA; CDR3: CASSPGNVEKNYGYTF; DNA: TGTGCCAGCTCACCAGGTAACGTGGAGAAAAACTATGGCTACACCTTC
D: NA; J: TRBJ2-7; length: 15; V: TRBV6-5; size: NA; CDR3: CASRPTGTGSYEQYF; DNA: TGTGCCAGCAGACCGACCGGGACCGGATCCTACGAGCAGTACTTC
D: NA; J: TRBJ2-2; length: 16; V: TRBV5-5; size: few; CDR3: CASSPTGTKNTGELFF; DNA: TGTGCCAGCAGCCCAACCGGGACAAAGAACACCGGGGAGCTGTTTTTT
D: NA; J: TRBJ2-7; length: 15; V: TRBV5-1; size: NA; CDR3: CASSLVAGTSYEQYF; DNA: TGCGCCAGCAGCTTGGTAGCAGGAACTTCCTACGAGCAGTACTTC
D: NA; J: TRBJ2-1; length: 15; V: TRBV15; size: NA; CDR3: CATSRGGPSYNEQFF; DNA: TGTGCCACCAGCAGAGGCGGACCCTCCTACAATGAGCAGTTCTTC
D: NA; J: TRBJ1-6; length: 17; V: TRBV5-6; size: NA; CDR3: CASSLRGPGLGNSPLHF; DNA: TGTGCCAGCAGCTTGCGGGGCCCAGGTTTGGGAAATTCACCCCTCCACTTT
D: TRBD2; J: TRBJ2-2; length: 14; V: TRBV7-9; size: medium-sized; CDR3: CASSLAGRDGELFF; DNA: TGTGCCAGCAGCCTAGCGGGACGCGACGGGGAGCTGTTTTTT
D: TRBD1; J: TRBJ1-3; length: 17; V: TRBV4-1; size: NA; CDR3: CASSQDWGQVAGNTIYF; DNA: TGCGCCAGCAGCCAAGATTGGGGACAGGTAGCTGGAAACACCATATATTTT
D: TRBD2; J: TRBJ2-5; length: 15; V: TRBV2; size: few; CDR3: CASSDTGIAGGSQYF; DNA: TGTGCCAGCAGCGATACGGGGATAGCGGGAGGGTCCCAGTACTTC
D: TRBD2; J: TRBJ2-1; length: 15; V: TRBV4-3; size: NA; CDR3: CASSQDGGRPHEQFF; DNA: TGCGCCAGCAGCCAAGACGGCGGGAGGCCCCATGAGCAGTTCTTC
D: NA; J: TRBJ2-1; length: 11; V: TRBV30; size: NA; CDR3: CAWRAYNEQFF; DNA: TGTGCCTGGAGGGCTTACAATGAGCAGTTCTTC
D: TRBD1; J: TRBJ1-1; length: 13; V: TRBV18; size: medium-sized; CDR3: CASSGQGNTEAFF; DNA: TGTGCCAGCTCAGGACAGGGGAACACTGAAGCTTTCTTT
D: NA; J: TRBJ1-5; length: 14; V: TRBV18; size: few; CDR3: CASSASIPDQPQHF; DNA: TGTGCCAGCTCAGCATCGATCCCCGATCAGCCCCAGCATTTT
D: TRBD1; J: TRBJ2-1; length: 15; V: TRBV5-6; size: NA; CDR3: CASSPGQGSYNEQFF; DNA: TGTGCCAGCAGCCCGGGACAGGGTTCCTACAATGAGCAGTTCTTC
D: NA; J: TRBJ1-4; length: 15; V: TRBV27; size: few; CDR3: CASSQTTGGNEKLFF; DNA: TGTGCCAGCAGTCAAACGACAGGTGGTAATGAAAAACTGTTTTTT
D: NA; J: TRBJ2-2; length: 16; V: TRBV18; size: NA; CDR3: CASSLVGTPNTGELFF; DNA: TGTGCCAGCTCACTCGTCGGGACACCGAACACCGGGGAGCTGTTTTTT
D: TRBD2; J: TRBJ2-1; length: 15; V: TRBV5-1; size: NA; CDR3: CASSIAGSSYNEQFF; DNA: TGCGCCTCAAGTATAGCGGGCTCCTCCTACAATGAGCAGTTCTTC
D: TRBD2; J: TRBJ2-7; length: 16; V: TRBV5-5; size: few; CDR3: CASSWRTSGGTYEQYF; DNA: TGTGCCAGCAGCTGGCGGACTAGCGGGGGAACCTACGAGCAGTACTTC
D: TRBD1; J: TRBJ2-5; length: 12; V: TRBV5-4; size: few; CDR3: CASGQGRETQYF; DNA: TGTGCCAGCGGACAGGGTCGGGAGACCCAGTACTTC
D: NA; J: TRBJ1-2; length: 15; V: TRBV7-9; size: NA; CDR3: CASSRTGKSTTGYTF; DNA: TGTGCCAGCAGCCGCACCGGGAAATCTACCACAGGCTACACCTTC
D: NA; J: TRBJ1-1; length: 14; V: TRBV5-4; size: few; CDR3: CASSLVTKNTEAFF; DNA: TGTGCCAGCAGCTTGGTGACAAAGAACACTGAAGCTTTCTTT
D: NA; J: TRBJ2-3; length: 12; V: TRBV10-3; size: NA; CDR3: CAISDNGDTQYF; DNA: TGTGCCATCAGTGATAATGGAGATACGCAGTATTTT
D: TRBD2; J: TRBJ2-3; length: 15; V: TRBV2; size: NA; CDR3: CASGTSGSNTDTQYF; DNA: TGTGCCAGCGGGACTAGCGGGAGCAACACAGATACGCAGTATTTT
D: TRBD2; J: TRBJ2-7; length: 15; V: TRBV7-2; size: few; CDR3: CASSPPGGAPYEQYF; DNA: TGTGCCAGCAGTCCACCCGGGGGGGCCCCCTACGAGCAGTACTTC
D: NA; J: TRBJ2-7; length: 14; V: TRBV5-1; size: NA; CDR3: CASSLDPLWDEQYF; DNA: TGCGCCAGCAGCTTAGACCCCCTTTGGGACGAGCAGTACTTC
D: TRBD1; J: TRBJ1-2; length: 14; V: TRBV2; size: medium-sized; CDR3: CASIEETGVRGYTF; DNA: TGTGCCAGCATTGAGGAGACAGGGGTTCGGGGCTACACCTTC
D: NA; J: TRBJ1-5; length: 14; V: TRBV9; size: NA; CDR3: CASSVRGDNQPQHF; DNA: TGTGCCAGCAGCGTGCGGGGGGACAATCAGCCCCAGCATTTT
D: NA; J: TRBJ1-1; length: 14; V: TRBV11-3; size: NA; CDR3: CASSLTSVNTEAFF; DNA: TGTGCCAGCAGCTTAACCAGCGTGAACACTGAAGCTTTCTTT
D: NA; J: TRBJ2-3; length: 13; V: TRBV7-2; size: once; CDR3: CASSLFVADTQYF; DNA: TGTGCCAGCAGCTTATTCGTGGCAGATACGCAGTATTTT
D: NA; J: TRBJ1-6; length: 12; V: TRBV6-5; size: few; CDR3: CASSRDDGPLHF; DNA: TGTGCCAGCAGCCGTGACGACGGGCCCCTCCACTTT
D: TRBD1; J: TRBJ1-1; length: 13; V: TRBV19; size: NA; CDR3: CASSSNRGLEAFF; DNA: TGTGCCAGTAGTAGCAACAGGGGTCTTGAAGCTTTCTTT
D: TRBD2; J: TRBJ2-7; length: 16; V: TRBV5-1; size: once; CDR3: CASSLGTSGGTYEQYF; DNA: TGCGCCAGCAGCTTGGGGACTAGCGGGGGAACCTACGAGCAGTACTTC
D: NA; J: TRBJ2-1; length: 11; V: TRBV2; size: NA; CDR3: CASELRNEQFF; DNA: TGTGCCTCTGAGCTTCGGAATGAGCAGTTCTTC
D: NA; J: TRBJ2-3; length: 15; V: TRBV18; size: NA; CDR3: CASSFGQLGTDTQYF; DNA: TGTGCCAGCTCGTTCGGACAGCTCGGCACAGATACGCAGTATTTT
D: NA; J: TRBJ2-1; length: 13; V: TRBV5-8; size: once; CDR3: CASSLQGGNEQFF; DNA: TGTGCCAGCAGCTTACAGGGTGGGAATGAGCAGTTCTTC
D: NA; J: TRBJ1-2; length: 13; V: TRBV19; size: medium-sized; CDR3: CASSIGRSYGYTF; DNA: TGTGCCAGTAGTATTGGACGGTCCTATGGCTACACCTTC
D: NA; J: TRBJ1-1; length: 15; V: TRBV19; size: few; CDR3: CASRMRGGRSTEAFF; DNA: TGTGCCAGTAGAATGCGCGGGGGGCGGTCCACTGAAGCTTTCTTT